This T cell receptor beta chain was obtained from a study of blood T cell repertoires in COVID-19. This clone was detected only once. Some clones are missing from TCRdb's copy, which holds only in-frame ones; the method was immunoSEQ multiplex PCR. Here the sample spans about 190,000 clones, 70% to 90% being singletons. J was trimmed by 7 bases and V by 4 bases; bases with no gene match: 9. Germline V gene lookup returns CDR1 GTSNPN and CDR2 SVGIG (reference sequence). The CDR3 is 14 residues long. Sequencing was carried out using peripheral blood. The chain recombines TRBV30 with TRBJ1-5; 8 nucleotides align to TRBD1. The source is a woman aged 40 to 50 who had recovered from COVID-19. CDR3: CAWNPGQGGQPQHF. DNA for the CDR3: TGTGCCTGGAATCCCGGACAGGGTGGCCAGCCCCAGCATTTT. Full variable domain (missing parts from reference TRBV30 and TRBJ1-5): SQTIHQWPATLVQPVGSPLSLECTVEGTSNPNLYWYRQAAGRGLQLLFYSVGIGQISSEVPQNLSASRPQDRQFILSSKKLLLSDSGFYLCAWNPGQGGQPQHFGDGTRLSIL.